A single sample is the source of the 24 T cell receptor beta chains below, sequenced in a study of blood T cell repertoires in COVID-19. Data came from immunoSEQ multiplex PCR; TCRdb stores just in-frame clones and leaves some out. The repertoire holds about 310,000 clones, 80% to 90% seen once, with roughly 2.2% in the top ten. Material: PBMCs or T cells enriched from blood (not recorded which). These receptors were collected from a young man who had recovered from COVID-19.

The V call is TRBV29-1, the J call TRBJ2-5; a weak D match, TRBD1 (5 bases). The CDR3 consists of 13 residues. Germline CDR1 is SQVTM and CDR2 is ANQGSEA. V was shortened by 0 bases and J by 5 bases, with 10 bases between the two germline ends. Here the CDR3 reads CSVEDSWGETQYF. The CDR3 region has the DNA TGCAGCGTTGAAGATTCCTGGGGCGAGACCCAGTACTTC.

The V gene is TRBV2, the J gene TRBJ1-2; 8 nucleotides match TRBD1. V shed 5 bases, J shed 0 bases, and the junction held 5 bases outside the gene matches. CDR1 is SNHLY, CDR2 FYNNEI, per germline. This CDR3 has 15 residues. CDR3 residues: CASSWDRISNYGYTF. As DNA, the CDR3 is TGTGCCAGCAGTTGGGACAGGATTTCTAACTATGGCTACACCTTC.

This chain links TRBV6-5 with TRBJ1-6; D is ambiguous. Trimming left V 6 bases short and J 8 bases short, with 11 bases between. Germline lookup yields CDR1 MNHEY and CDR2 SVGAGI. The CDR3 has 13 amino acids. Here the CDR3 reads CASRWRVDSPLHF. CDR3 nucleotides: TGTGCCAGCAGATGGAGGGTCGATTCACCCCTCCACTTT.

The rearrangement joins TRBV5-1 to TRBJ1-2; TRBD1 aligns across 7 bases. Germline V gene lookup returns CDR1 SGHRS and CDR2 YFSETQ. CDR3 size: 16 residues. V lost 4 bases and J lost 6; bases outside the gene matches: 15. This chain's CDR3 is CASSAGTATPGHGYTF. DNA for the CDR3: TGCGCCAGCAGCGCCGGGACAGCAACCCCTGGGCATGGCTACACCTTC.

V is TRBV4-1 and J is TRBJ1-3, with D maybe TRBD1 (6 bases). The V and J ends lost 3 bases and 0 bases respectively, with 12 bases between them. The CDR3 loop spans 16 amino acids. Per the germline V gene, CDR1 is MGHRA and CDR2 is YSYEKL. CDR3 sequence (DNA): TGCGCCAGCAGCCAGTTCACAGGGAGCTCTGGAAACACCATATATTTT. This codes for CASSQFTGSSGNTIYF.

V gene TRBV6-5 combines with J gene TRBJ1-2; D gene unclear. The CDR3 sequence is 12 residues long. The V gene's germline CDR1 is MNHEY and CDR2 SVGAGI. Trimming pared 5 bases from V and 7 bases from J, leaving 11 bases between. For the CDR3, the DNA is TGTGCCAGCAGTCCCCGGCCAGGTGGCTACACCTTC. Translation: CASSPRPGGYTF.

The V gene is TRBV2, the J gene TRBJ1-1; tentative D call: TRBD1 (5 bases). CDR1 and CDR2 (germline): SNHLY, FYNNEI. Trimming left V 1 base short and J 1 base short, with 10 bases between. CDR3 length equals 15 residues. Here the CDR3 DNA reads TGTGCCAGCAGTGAAGGAAGACAGAGGAACACTGAAGCTTTCTTT. This encodes CASSEGRQRNTEAFF.

The chain combines TRBV4-3 with TRBJ2-5; TRBD1 agrees at 7 bases. J lost 4 bases, V lost 0 bases, and 5 bases had no gene match. Germline lookup yields CDR1 LGHNA and CDR2 YSLEER. The CDR3 has 15 residues. CDR3 coding DNA: TGCGCCAGCAGCCAAGATTGGCCAGGGGGAGAGACCCAGTACTTC. Protein product: CASSQDWPGGETQYF.

In nucleotides, the CDR3 is TGTGCCAGCAGCCAGGGACAGGCCGTGTCTGGCTACACCTTC. It translates to CASSQGQAVSGYTF. The genes are TRBV6-5 and TRBJ1-2, with 8 bases identical to TRBD1. Germline V gives CDR1 MNHEY, CDR2 SVGAGI. Trimming took 6 bases from V and 7 from J; bases not matched to a gene: 10. This CDR3 has 14 amino acids.

The chain combines TRBV3-1 (or the pseudogene TRBV3-2) with TRBJ2-7; TRBD1 aligns across 8 bases. V shed 2 bases, J shed 9 bases, and the junction held 9 bases outside the gene matches. Germline lookup yields CDR1 LGHDT and CDR2 YNNKEL (reference sequence). The CDR3 covers 14 residues. In DNA form, the CDR3 reads TGTGCCAGCAGCCAACCGGGACAGGCTACCGTGCAGTACTTC. It is translated as CASSQPGQATVQYF.

The rearrangement links TRBV4-2 to TRBJ2-5; TRBD2 might be the D (5 bases). Germline assignment: CDR1 LGHNA and CDR2 YNFKEQ. This CDR3 spans 16 amino acids. V shed 0 bases and J shed 7 bases, with 18 bases lying between them. This chain's CDR3 is CASSQDLDSGRGTQYF. The CDR3 DNA reads as TGTGCCAGCAGCCAAGATCTCGATTCTGGCCGGGGGACCCAGTACTTC.

This sequence joins TRBV21-1 and TRBJ1-5; TRBD1, the table's D call, was not compared with the DNA. TRBV21-1 is a documented pseudogene. The CDR3 has 16 amino acids. The CDR3 sequence is CASSKGVRDGNQPQHF. The DNA of the CDR3 is TGTGCCAGCAGCAAAGGAGTCAGGGATGGCAATCAGCCCCAGCATTTT.

The chain employs TRBV6-1 and TRBJ1-2, with a weak D call TRBD1 (5 bases). The V end lost 1 base, the J end lost 5 bases, and 11 bases lay between the germline ends. The length of the CDR3 is 14 residues. Looked up from germline, CDR1 is MNHNS and CDR2 is SASEGT. CDR3: CASSEGQGLYGYTF. For the CDR3, the DNA is TGTGCCAGCAGTGAAGGGCAGGGCCTTTATGGCTACACCTTC.

The chain is built from TRBV18 and TRBJ2-3, with D possibly matching TRBD2 (6 bases). CDR1 is KGHSH and CDR2 is LQKENI in the germline V gene. CDR3 length equals 15 residues. Trimming removed 5 bases at V and 3 bases at J, with 15 bases between. In DNA, the CDR3 is TGTGCCAGCTCAGAGTCCGCGGGGAAGACAGATACGCAGTATTTT. This translates into CASSESAGKTDTQYF. The full variable domain, in which reference TRBV18 and TRBJ2-3 provide the parts outside the CDR3, is NAGVMQNPRHLVRRRGQEARLRCSPMKGHSHVYWYRQLPEEGLKFMVYLQKENIIDESGMPKERFSAEFPKEGPSILRIQQVVRGDSAAYFCASSESAGKTDTQYFGPGTRLTVL.

For the CDR3, the DNA is TGTGCCAGCAGATCAGGGGTAGAGACCCAGTACTTC. Amino acid sequence: CASRSGVETQYF. The J gene is TRBJ2-5, the V gene TRBV6-5, with D perhaps TRBD1 (6 bases). This CDR3 has 12 residues. In germline, CDR1 is MNHEY, CDR2 SVGAGI. V lost 6 bases and J 4 bases, leaving 9 bases between the germline ends.

This clone occurred a few times. The chain is built from TRBV9 and TRBJ2-3, with 7 positions matching TRBD2. The CDR3 spans 17 residues. The junction had 13 bases not matched to a gene; V was cut back by 0 bases and J by 6 bases. Germline assignment: CDR1 SGDLS and CDR2 YYNGEE. CDR3 DNA sequence: TGTGCCAGCAGCGTAGCTCCTTGGCGGGGGAAAGGGGATACGCAGTATTTT. It yields the protein CASSVAPWRGKGDTQYF.

This chain links TRBV9 with TRBJ2-2; TRBD2 is a possible D gene (5 bases). CDR3 length: 15 amino acids. Trimming left V 0 bases short and J 8 bases short, with 14 bases between. Germline V CDR1 and CDR2: SGDLS, YYNGEE. The CDR3 sequence: CASSVVDRGGGELFF. The CDR3 region has the DNA TGTGCCAGCAGCGTAGTCGACCGGGGTGGTGGGGAGCTGTTTTTT.

This clone occurred once. V usage is TRBV6-1 and J usage is TRBJ1-4; weak D call: TRBD1 (6 bases). CDR3 size: 15 residues. The germline V gene has CDR1 MNHNS and CDR2 SASEGT. The ends were cut back, 2 bases at V and 4 bases at J, with 11 bases in the middle. The CDR3 region is CASSELDRSNEKLFF. The CDR3 DNA reads as TGTGCCAGCAGTGAACTCGACAGGAGTAATGAAAAACTGTTTTTT.

The rearrangement joins TRBV5-1 to TRBJ2-1, with D perhaps TRBD1 (5 bases). CDR3 length: 14 residues. V shed 1 base and J shed 11 bases, with 16 bases lying between them. Germline V gene lookup returns CDR1 SGHRS and CDR2 YFSETQ. CDR3 in DNA: TGCGCCAGCAGCTTGATGACAGACGCCGAAAAGCAGTTCTTC. Its protein is CASSLMTDAEKQFF.

V and J are TRBV6-5 and TRBJ1-1; possibly TRBD1 for D (5 bases). The CDR3 runs 14 residues. Germline V gene lookup returns CDR1 MNHEY and CDR2 SVGAGI. V was shortened by 7 bases and J by 5 bases, with 17 bases between the two germline ends. The CDR3 reads CASTPLGGKTEAFF. In DNA form, the CDR3 reads TGTGCCAGCACTCCGTTGGGGGGTAAGACTGAAGCTTTCTTT.

The chain couples TRBV3-1 (or the pseudogene TRBV3-2) to TRBJ2-2; 9 bases are a match to TRBD1. V was pared by 1 base and J by 5 bases, with 5 bases of the junction left unmatched. CDR1 is LGHDT and CDR2 is YNNKEL in the germline V gene (reference sequence). The CDR3 consists of 16 residues. The CDR3 DNA reads as TGTGCCAGCAGCCAAGTGAGCGGGACAGGGACCGGGGAGCTGTTTTTT. This gives the protein CASSQVSGTGTGELFF.

The genes are TRBV6-5 and TRBJ2-4; 13 bases match TRBD2. This CDR3 contains 14 residues. CDR1 MNHEY and CDR2 SVGAGI come from the germline V gene. After removal of 10 bases from V and 8 bases from J, the junction contained 8 bases not matched to a gene. CDR3 nucleotide sequence: TGTGCCACCGGAGGGGGGACTAGCGGGGACATTCAGTACTTC. This gives the protein CATGGGTSGDIQYF.

The V gene is TRBV15, the J gene TRBJ1-5; 11 bases fit TRBD1. Trimming at V came to 0 bases and at J to 11 bases, leaving 9 bases not matched to a gene. The CDR3 extends over 16 amino acids. CDR1 LNHNV and CDR2 YYDKDF come from the germline V gene (reference sequence). Here the CDR3 reads CATSREIPGTGGAQHF. DNA for the CDR3: TGTGCCACCAGCAGAGAAATTCCCGGGACAGGGGGAGCCCAGCATTTT.

This CDR3 reads CASSIIAFSSYNEQFF. CDR3 coding DNA: TGCGCCAGCAGCATCATAGCATTCAGCTCCTACAATGAGCAGTTCTTC. The V gene is TRBV5-1, the J gene TRBJ2-1; D call uncertain. Germline CDR1 is SGHRS and CDR2 is YFSETQ. CDR3 length equals 16 residues. Trimming removed 4 bases from V and 0 bases from J, with 14 bases in between.